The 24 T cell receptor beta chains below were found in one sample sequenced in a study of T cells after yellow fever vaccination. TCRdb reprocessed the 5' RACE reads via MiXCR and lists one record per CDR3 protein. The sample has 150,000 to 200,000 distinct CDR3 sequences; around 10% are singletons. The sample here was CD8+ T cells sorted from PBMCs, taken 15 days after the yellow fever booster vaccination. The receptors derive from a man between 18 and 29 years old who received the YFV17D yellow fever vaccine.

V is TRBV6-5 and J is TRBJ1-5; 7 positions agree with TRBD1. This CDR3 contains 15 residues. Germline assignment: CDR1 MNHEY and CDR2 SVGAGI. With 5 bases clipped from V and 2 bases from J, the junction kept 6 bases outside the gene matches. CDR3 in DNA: TGTGCCAGCAGTCCGACAGGGAAGGGCAATCAGCCCCAGCATTTT. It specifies CASSPTGKGNQPQHF.

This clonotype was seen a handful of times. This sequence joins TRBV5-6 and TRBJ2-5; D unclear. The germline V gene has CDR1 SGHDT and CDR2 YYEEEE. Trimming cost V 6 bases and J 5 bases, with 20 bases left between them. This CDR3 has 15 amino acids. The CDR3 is CASKATTDTVETQYF. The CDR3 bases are TGTGCCAGCAAAGCCACAACAGATACGGTGGAGACCCAGTACTTC.

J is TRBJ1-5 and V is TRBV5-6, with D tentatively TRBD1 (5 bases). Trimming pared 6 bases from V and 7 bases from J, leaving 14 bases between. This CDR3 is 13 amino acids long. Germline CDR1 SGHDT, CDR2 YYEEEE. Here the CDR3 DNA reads TGTGCCAGCACCACCGGGGCGGAACAGCCCCAGCATTTT. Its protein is CASTTGAEQPQHF.

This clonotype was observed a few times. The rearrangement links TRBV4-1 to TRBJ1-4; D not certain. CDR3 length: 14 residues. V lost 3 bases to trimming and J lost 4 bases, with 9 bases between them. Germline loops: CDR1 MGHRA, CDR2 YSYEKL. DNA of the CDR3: TGCGCCAGCAGCCAGGTTCGGAATAATGAAAAACTGTTTTTT. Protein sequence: CASSQVRNNEKLFF.

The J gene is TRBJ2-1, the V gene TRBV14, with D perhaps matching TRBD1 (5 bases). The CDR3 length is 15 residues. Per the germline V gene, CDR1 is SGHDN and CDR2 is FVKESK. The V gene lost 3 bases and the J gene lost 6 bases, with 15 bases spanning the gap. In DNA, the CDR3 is TGTGCCAGCAGCCAGGACCAAAAGGGGCTCAATGAGCAGTTCTTC. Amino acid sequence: CASSQDQKGLNEQFF.

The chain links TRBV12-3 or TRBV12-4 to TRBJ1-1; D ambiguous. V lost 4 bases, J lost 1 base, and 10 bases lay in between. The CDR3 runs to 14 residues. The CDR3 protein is CASSSSGRNTEAFF. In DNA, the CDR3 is TGTGCCAGCAGTTCCTCCGGCCGGAACACTGAAGCTTTCTTT.

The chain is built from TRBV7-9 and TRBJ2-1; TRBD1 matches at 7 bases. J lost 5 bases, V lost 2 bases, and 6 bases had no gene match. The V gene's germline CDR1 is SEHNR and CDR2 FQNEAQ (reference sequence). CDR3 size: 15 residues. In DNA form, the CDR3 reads TGTGCCAGCAGCTTATTAGGGGGCCCCAACAATGAGCAGTTCTTC. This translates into CASSLLGGPNNEQFF.

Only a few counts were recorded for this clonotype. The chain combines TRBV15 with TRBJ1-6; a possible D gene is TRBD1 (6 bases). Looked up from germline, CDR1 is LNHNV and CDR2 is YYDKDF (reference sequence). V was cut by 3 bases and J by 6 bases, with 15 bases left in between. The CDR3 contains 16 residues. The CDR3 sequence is CATSRGGGGRNSPLHF. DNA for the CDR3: TGTGCCACCAGCAGGGGAGGGGGGGGACGTAATTCACCCCTCCACTTT.

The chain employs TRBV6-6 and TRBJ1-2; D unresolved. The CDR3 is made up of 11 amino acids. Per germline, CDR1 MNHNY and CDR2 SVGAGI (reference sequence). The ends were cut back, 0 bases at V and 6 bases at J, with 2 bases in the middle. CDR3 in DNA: TGTGCCAGCAGTTACTCGAATGGCTACACCTTC. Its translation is CASSYSNGYTF.

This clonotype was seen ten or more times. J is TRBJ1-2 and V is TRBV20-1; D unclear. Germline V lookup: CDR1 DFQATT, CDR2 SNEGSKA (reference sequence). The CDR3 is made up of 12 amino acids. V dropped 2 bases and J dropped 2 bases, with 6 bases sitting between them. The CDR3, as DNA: TGCAGTGCTAGACCCCCCAACTATGGCTACACCTTC. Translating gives CSARPPNYGYTF.

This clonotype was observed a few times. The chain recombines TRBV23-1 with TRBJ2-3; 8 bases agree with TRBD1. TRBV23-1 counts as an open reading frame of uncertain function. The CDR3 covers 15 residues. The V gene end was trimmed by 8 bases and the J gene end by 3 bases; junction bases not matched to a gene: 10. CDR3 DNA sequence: TGCGCCAGCCTTCCGAACCAGGGGGCTACAGATACGCAGTATTTT. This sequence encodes CASLPNQGATDTQYF.

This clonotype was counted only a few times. CDR3 coding DNA: TGTGCCAGCAGTTCCGGGGTGAACACTGAAGCTTTCTTT. The encoded protein is CASSSGVNTEAFF. The chain carries TRBV27 and TRBJ1-1; D ambiguous. Deletions cut 4 bases from V and 0 bases from J, with 6 bases between. The CDR3 length is 13 residues. Germline CDR1 reads MNHEY; CDR2 reads SMNVEV (reference sequence).

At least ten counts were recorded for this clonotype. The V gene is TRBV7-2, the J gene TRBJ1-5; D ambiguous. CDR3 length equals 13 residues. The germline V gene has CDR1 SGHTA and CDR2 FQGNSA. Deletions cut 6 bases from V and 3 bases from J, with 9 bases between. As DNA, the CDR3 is TGTGCCAGCAGTGACACCGTCAATCAGCCCCAGCATTTT. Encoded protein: CASSDTVNQPQHF.

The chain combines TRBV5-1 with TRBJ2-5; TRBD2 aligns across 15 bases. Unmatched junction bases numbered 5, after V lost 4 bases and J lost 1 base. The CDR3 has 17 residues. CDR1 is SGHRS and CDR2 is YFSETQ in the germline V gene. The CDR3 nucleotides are TGCGCCAGCAGCCTAGGACTAGCGGGGGGGATCCAAGAGACCCAGTACTTC. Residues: CASSLGLAGGIQETQYF.

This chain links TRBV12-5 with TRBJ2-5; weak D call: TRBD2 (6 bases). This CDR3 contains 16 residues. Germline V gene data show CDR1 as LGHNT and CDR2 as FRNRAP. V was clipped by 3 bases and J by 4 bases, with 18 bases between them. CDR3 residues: CASGFGTPSEGETQYF. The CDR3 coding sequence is TGTGCTAGTGGTTTCGGGACGCCATCGGAGGGAGAGACCCAGTACTTC. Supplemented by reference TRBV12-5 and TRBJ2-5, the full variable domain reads DARVTQTPRHKVTEMGQEVTMRCQPILGHNTVFWYRQTMMQGLELLAYFRNRAPLDDSGMPKDRFSAEMPDATLATLKIQPSEPRDSAVYFCASGFGTPSEGETQYFGPGTRLLVL.

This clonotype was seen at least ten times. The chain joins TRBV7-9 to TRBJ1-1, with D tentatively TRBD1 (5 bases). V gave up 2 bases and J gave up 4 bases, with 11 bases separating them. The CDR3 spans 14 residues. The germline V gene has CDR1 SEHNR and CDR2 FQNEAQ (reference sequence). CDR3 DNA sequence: TGTGCCAGCAGCTTATCTAGGGGATCCACTGAAGCTTTCTTT. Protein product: CASSLSRGSTEAFF.

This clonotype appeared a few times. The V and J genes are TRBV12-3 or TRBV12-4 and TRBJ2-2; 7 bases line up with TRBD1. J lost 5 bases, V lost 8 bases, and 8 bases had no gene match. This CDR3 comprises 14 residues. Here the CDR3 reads CASHQGEWTGELFF. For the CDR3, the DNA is TGTGCCAGCCACCAGGGGGAATGGACCGGGGAGCTGTTTTTT.

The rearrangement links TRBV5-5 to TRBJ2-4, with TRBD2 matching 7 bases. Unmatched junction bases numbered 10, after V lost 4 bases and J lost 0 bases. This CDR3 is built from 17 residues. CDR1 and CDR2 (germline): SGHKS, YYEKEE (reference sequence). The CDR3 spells CASSPPWGGLAKNIQYF. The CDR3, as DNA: TGTGCCAGCAGCCCCCCCTGGGGGGGATTAGCCAAAAACATTCAGTACTTC.

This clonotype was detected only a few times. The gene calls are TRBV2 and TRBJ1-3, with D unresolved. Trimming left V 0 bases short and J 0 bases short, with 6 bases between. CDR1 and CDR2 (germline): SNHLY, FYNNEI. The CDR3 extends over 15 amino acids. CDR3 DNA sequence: TGTGCCAGCAGTGAAGCAGGGATCTCTGGAAACACCATATATTTT. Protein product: CASSEAGISGNTIYF.

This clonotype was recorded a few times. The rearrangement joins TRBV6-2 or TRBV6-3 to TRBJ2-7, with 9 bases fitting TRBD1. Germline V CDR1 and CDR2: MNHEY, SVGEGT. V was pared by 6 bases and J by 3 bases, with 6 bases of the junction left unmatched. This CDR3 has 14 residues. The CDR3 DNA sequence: TGTGCCAGCAGGCCACTGACAGGGGGCTACGAGCAGTACGTC. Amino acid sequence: CASRPLTGGYEQYV.

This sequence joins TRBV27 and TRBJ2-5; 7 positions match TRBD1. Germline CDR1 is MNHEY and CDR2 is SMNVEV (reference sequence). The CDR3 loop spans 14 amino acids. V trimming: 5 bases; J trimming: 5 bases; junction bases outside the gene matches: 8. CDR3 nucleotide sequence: TGTGCCAGCAGTCCGCCGGCCAGGGGGGAGACCCAGTACTTC. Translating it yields CASSPPARGETQYF.

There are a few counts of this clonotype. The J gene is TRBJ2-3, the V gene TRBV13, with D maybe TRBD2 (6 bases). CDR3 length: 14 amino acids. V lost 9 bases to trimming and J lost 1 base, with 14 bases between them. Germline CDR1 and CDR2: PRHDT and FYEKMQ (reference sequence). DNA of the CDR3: TGTGCCAGTGTCCGGGAGCTCCGCACAGATACGCAGTATTTT. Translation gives CASVRELRTDTQYF.

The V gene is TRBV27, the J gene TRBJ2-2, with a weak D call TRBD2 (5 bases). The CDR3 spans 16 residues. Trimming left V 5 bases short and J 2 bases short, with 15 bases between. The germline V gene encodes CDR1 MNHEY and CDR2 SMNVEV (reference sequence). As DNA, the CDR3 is TGTGCCAGCAGTCCCCTCGGGGATTCCAACACCGGGGAGCTGTTTTTT. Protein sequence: CASSPLGDSNTGELFF.

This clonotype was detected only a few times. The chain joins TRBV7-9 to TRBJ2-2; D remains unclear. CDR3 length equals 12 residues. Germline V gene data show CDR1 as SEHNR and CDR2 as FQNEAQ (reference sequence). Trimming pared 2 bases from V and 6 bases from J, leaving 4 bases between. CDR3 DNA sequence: TGTGCCAGCAGCTTATATCCCGGGGAGCTGTTTTTT. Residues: CASSLYPGELFF.